The T cell receptor beta chain described here comes from a study of a mutant IDH1 vaccine in newly diagnosed glioma. Notes on the study in general: Pseudoprogression apparently tracked independently of changes in top peripheral T cell clonotypes.

V was cut by 0 bases and J by 4 bases, with 12 bases left in between. Germline assignment: CDR1 MNHNY and CDR2 SVGAGI (reference sequence). This CDR3 region has 15 residues. As for this clone: Its antigen is unidentified.

The time point was: baseline, week 1 (first vaccination visit). Sample treatment: pre-vaccination baseline after standard-of-care therapy. Donor diagnoses consisted of new WHO grade 3 or 4 IDH1-mutant, ATRX-lost astrocytomas. This table comes from immunoSEQ multiplex PCR, and its TCRdb copy is limited to in-frame clones, with some not included. Seen here are 75,000 to 100,000 clones, roughly 87% observed once, and the top ten hold roughly 5.3%. The TCR originated in a man in his forties with glioma. Some clones in this sample may be carry-over from other donors' samples. The material sequenced was PBMCs, taken from a glioma patient treated with radiotherapy, temozolomide or both. J is TRBJ1-2 and V is TRBV6-6; D remains ambiguous. DNA for the CDR3: TGTGCCAGCAGTTACTCGCACCCTTCGGGCTATGGCTACACCTTC. It specifies CASSYSHPSGYGYTF.